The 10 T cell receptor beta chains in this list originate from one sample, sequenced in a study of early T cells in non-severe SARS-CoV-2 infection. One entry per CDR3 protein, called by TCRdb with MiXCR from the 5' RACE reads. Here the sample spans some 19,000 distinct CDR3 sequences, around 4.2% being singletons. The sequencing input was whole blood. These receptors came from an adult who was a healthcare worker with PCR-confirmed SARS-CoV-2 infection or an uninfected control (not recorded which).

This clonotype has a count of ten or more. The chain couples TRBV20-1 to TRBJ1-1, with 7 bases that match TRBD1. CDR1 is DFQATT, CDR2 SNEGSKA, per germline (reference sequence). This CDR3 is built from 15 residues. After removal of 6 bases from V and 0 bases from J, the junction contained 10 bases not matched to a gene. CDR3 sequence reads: CSARPLGQLNTEAFF. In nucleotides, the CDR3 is TGCAGTGCCAGACCATTGGGACAGCTGAACACTGAAGCTTTCTTT.

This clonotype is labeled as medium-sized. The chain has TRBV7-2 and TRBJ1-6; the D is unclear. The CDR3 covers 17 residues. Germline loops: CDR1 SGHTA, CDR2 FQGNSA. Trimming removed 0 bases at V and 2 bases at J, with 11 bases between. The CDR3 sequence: CASSLAKSRAYNSPLHF. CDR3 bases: TGTGCCAGCAGCTTAGCGAAAAGTAGGGCCTATAATTCACCCCTCCACTTT.

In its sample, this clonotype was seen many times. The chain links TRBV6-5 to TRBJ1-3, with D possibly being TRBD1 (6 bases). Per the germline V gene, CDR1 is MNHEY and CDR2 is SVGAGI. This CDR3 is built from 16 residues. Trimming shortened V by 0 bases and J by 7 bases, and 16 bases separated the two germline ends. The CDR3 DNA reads TGTGCCAGCAGTTACTCCCACGGGGGCGCGGGGAACACCATATATTTT. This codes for CASSYSHGGAGNTIYF.

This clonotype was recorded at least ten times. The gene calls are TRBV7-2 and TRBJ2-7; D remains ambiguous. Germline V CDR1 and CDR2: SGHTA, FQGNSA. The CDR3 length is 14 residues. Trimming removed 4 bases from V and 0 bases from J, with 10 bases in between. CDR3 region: CASSSNRASYEQYF. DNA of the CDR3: TGTGCCAGCAGCTCCAACCGGGCCTCCTACGAGCAGTACTTC. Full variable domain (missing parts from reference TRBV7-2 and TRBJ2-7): GAGVSQSPSNKVTEKGKDVELRCDPISGHTALYWYRQSLGQGLEFLIYFQGNSAPDKSGLPSDRFSAERTGGSVSTLTIQRTQQEDSAVYLCASSSNRASYEQYFGPGTRLTVT.

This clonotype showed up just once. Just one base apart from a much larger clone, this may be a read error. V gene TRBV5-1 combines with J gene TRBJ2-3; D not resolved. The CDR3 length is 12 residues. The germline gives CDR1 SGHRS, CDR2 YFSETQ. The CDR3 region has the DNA TGCGCCAGCAGCTGGGTCCGAGATTCGCAGTATTTT. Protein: CASSWVRDSQYF.

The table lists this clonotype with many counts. The CDR3: CASRRSAIGHEQYF. The CDR3 DNA is TGTGCCAGCAGAAGGAGCGCGATCGGCCACGAGCAGTACTTC. The chain recombines TRBV6-2 or TRBV6-3 with TRBJ2-7; D gene unclear. The CDR3 spans 14 residues. With 6 bases removed from V and 5 bases from J, the gap between germline ends came to 17 bases. CDR1 is MNHEY, CDR2 SVGEGT, per germline.

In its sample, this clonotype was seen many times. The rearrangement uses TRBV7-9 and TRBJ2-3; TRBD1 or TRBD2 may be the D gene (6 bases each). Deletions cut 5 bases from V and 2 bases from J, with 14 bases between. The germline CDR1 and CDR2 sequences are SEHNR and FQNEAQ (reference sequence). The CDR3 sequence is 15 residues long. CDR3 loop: CASSHSGAHTDTQYF. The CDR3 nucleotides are TGTGCCAGCAGCCACTCGGGGGCTCACACAGATACGCAGTATTTT. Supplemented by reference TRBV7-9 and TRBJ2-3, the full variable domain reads DTGVSQNPRHKITKRGQNVTFRCDPISEHNRLYWYRQTLGQGPEFLTYFQNEAQLEKSRLLSDRFSAERPKGSFSTLEIQRTEQGDSAMYLCASSHSGAHTDTQYFGPGTRLTVL.

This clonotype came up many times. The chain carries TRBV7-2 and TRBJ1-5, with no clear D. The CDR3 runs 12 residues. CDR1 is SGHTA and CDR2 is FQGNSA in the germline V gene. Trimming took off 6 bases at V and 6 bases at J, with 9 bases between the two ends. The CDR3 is CASSQTGQPQHF. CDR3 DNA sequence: TGTGCCAGCAGTCAAACGGGTCAGCCCCAGCATTTT.

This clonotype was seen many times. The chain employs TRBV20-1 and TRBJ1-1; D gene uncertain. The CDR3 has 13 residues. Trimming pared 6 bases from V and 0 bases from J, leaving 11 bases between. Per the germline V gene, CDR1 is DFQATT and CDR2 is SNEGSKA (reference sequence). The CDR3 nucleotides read TGCAGTGCCCTCCCTCCCATGAACACTGAAGCTTTCTTT. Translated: CSALPPMNTEAFF.

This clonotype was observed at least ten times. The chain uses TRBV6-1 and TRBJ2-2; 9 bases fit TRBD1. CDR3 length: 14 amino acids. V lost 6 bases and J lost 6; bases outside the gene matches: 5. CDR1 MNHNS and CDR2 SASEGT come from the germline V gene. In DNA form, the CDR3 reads TGTGCCAGCAGAACCGGGACAGGGTCCGGGGAGCTGTTTTTT. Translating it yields CASRTGTGSGELFF.